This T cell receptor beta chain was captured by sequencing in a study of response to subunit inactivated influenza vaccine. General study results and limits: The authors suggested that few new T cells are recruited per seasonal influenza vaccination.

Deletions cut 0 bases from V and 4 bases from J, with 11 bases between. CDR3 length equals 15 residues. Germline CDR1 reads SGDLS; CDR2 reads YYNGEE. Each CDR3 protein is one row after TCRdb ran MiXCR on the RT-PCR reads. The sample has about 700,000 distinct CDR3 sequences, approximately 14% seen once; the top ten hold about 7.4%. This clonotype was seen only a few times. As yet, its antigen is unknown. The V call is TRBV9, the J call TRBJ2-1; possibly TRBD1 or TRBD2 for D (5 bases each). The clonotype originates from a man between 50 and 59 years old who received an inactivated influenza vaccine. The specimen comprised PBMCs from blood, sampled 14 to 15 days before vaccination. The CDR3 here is CASSVDWGSYNEQFF. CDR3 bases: TGTGCCAGCAGCGTAGATTGGGGGAGTTACAATGAGCAGTTCTTC.